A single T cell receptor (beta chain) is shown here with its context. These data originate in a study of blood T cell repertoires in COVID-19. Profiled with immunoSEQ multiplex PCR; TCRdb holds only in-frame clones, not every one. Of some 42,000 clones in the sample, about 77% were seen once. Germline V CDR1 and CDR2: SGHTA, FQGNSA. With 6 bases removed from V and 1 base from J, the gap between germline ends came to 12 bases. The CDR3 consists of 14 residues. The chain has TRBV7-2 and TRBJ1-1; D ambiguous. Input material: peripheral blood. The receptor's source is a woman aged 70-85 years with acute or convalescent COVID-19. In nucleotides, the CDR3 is TGTGCCAGCAGTCGTCCCACAGAGAACACTGAAGCTTTCTTT. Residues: CASSRPTENTEAFF. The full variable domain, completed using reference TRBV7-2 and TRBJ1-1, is GAGVSQSPSNKVTEKGKDVELRCDPISGHTALYWYRQSLGQGLEFLIYFQGNSAPDKSGLPSDRFSAERTGGSVSTLTIQRTQQEDSAVYLCASSRPTENTEAFFGQGTRLTVV.